The text below deals with one T cell receptor (beta chain). Its antigen is still unknown. This specimen belongs to a study of cytomegalovirus exposure and HLA in healthy donors. Study-wide results and caveats: In an earlier analysis, productive rearrangement rates for most beta V segments clustered near 87% or 30%. Across donors, sequencing depth was assumed by presence/absence analyses to be roughly uniform.

PCR involved 60 Vbeta and 13 Jbeta primers. Measured with immunoSEQ multiplex PCR; TCRdb has only the in-frame clones, and not every one. Among about 120,000 clones listed, about 86% were seen once. All donors participated as healthy donors of bone marrow. Nominal health characterized the donors when sampled, though unrecorded immune exposures were likely. CDR1 is LNHNV, CDR2 YYDKDF, per germline (reference sequence). Trimming stripped 7 bases from V and 4 bases from J, with 17 bases between. The CDR3 extends over 14 amino acids. The source material was PBMCs. The chain has TRBV15 and TRBJ2-7; possibly TRBD2 for D (6 bases). This TCR was recovered from a woman between 40 and 55 years old in good health and CMV-seronegative. Here the CDR3 reads CATTSKPGGYEQYF. The CDR3 DNA is TGTGCCACCACCTCCAAACCCGGGGGATACGAGCAGTACTTC.